Each of the 19 T cell receptor beta chains below was sequenced from the same sample in a study of cytomegalovirus exposure and HLA in healthy donors. The PCR ran on 60 Vbeta and 13 Jbeta primers. Method: immunoSEQ multiplex PCR; TCRdb's copy keeps in-frame clones and lacks some. The specimen's table records around 64,000 clones. Source material: PBMCs. The receptors derive from a female donor in good health and CMV-seropositive.

The V call is TRBV30, the J call TRBJ2-2, with 9 bases matching TRBD2. Trimming cost V 5 bases and J 4 bases; bases outside gene matches: 5. The CDR3 has 14 residues. CDR1 is GTSNPN, CDR2 SVGIG, per germline (reference sequence). CDR3 DNA: TGTGCCTGGGTTAGCGGGAGAGGCACCGGGGAGCTGTTTTTT. Amino acids: CAWVSGRGTGELFF.

The chain is built from TRBV29-1 and TRBJ2-1, with TRBD2 as a possible D gene (6 bases). The germline V gene encodes CDR1 SQVTM and CDR2 ANQGSEA. Trimming stripped 7 bases from V and 10 bases from J, with 23 bases between. This CDR3 has 14 residues. CDR3 sequence: CSAIKTRPSGEQFF. CDR3 bases: TGCAGCGCTATCAAGACTAGACCCTCAGGCGAGCAGTTCTTC.

The chain couples TRBV4-3 to TRBJ2-3; TRBD2 agrees at 9 bases. The germline V gene has CDR1 LGHNA and CDR2 YSLEER. This CDR3 contains 17 residues. Losses at the gene ends were 0 bases for V and 5 bases for J; bases not matched to a gene: 9. DNA for the CDR3: TGCGCCAGCAGCCAAGAAGGGGGCGGGGGGGACGAAGATACGCAGTATTTT. Protein product: CASSQEGGGGDEDTQYF.

The chain employs TRBV7-3 and TRBJ2-2; D might be TRBD2 (5 bases). There are 16 residues in the CDR3. The germline CDR1 and CDR2 sequences are SGHTA and FQGTGA. V lost 0 bases and J 4 bases, leaving 12 bases between the germline ends. DNA for the CDR3: TGTGCCAGCAGCTTAACTGGGGTGCGGGCCACCGGGGAGCTGTTTTTT. It yields the protein CASSLTGVRATGELFF. Drawing the rest from reference TRBV7-3 and TRBJ2-2, the complete variable domain is GAGVSQTPSNKVTEKGKYVELRCDPISGHTALYWYRQSLGQGPEFLIYFQGTGAADDSGLPNDRFFAVRPEGSVSTLKIQRTERGDSAVYLCASSLTGVRATGELFFGEGSRLTVL.

The gene calls are TRBV6-1 and TRBJ1-1; D unresolved. This CDR3 is 13 amino acids long. Germline CDR1 reads MNHNS; CDR2 reads SASEGT. V was trimmed by 5 bases and J by 2 bases, leaving 9 bases between them. Here the CDR3 reads CASSFPTNTEAFF. The CDR3 region has the DNA TGTGCCAGCAGTTTCCCAACTAACACTGAAGCTTTCTTT.

The genes are TRBV29-1 and TRBJ1-2; 7 bases are a match to TRBD1. The V and J ends lost 3 bases and 7 bases, in that order; junction bases with no gene match: 11. The CDR3 is 14 residues long. Germline V CDR1 and CDR2: SQVTM, ANQGSEA. The CDR3 DNA sequence: TGCAGCGTTGACGGACAGGACGTCGCTGCTGGCTACACCTTC. Protein: CSVDGQDVAAGYTF.

This rearrangement joins TRBV7-2 to TRBJ2-7, with D hard to call. Per the germline V gene, CDR1 is SGHTA and CDR2 is FQGNSA. The germline V and J ends were trimmed by 4 bases and 3 bases, with 16 bases remaining between them. The length of the CDR3 is 15 residues. The CDR3 region is CASSSKVGYSYEQYF. The DNA of the CDR3 is TGTGCCAGCAGCTCAAAGGTTGGGTACAGCTACGAGCAGTACTTC.

The chain has TRBV11-3 and TRBJ2-2; perhaps TRBD2 as D (6 bases). The CDR3 runs 15 residues. The germline CDR1 and CDR2 sequences are SGHNT and YENEEA. Deletions cut 5 bases from V and 6 bases from J, with 16 bases between. The CDR3 DNA sequence: TGTGCCAGCAGCGGGGACTCACATAAGGCCGGGGAGCTGTTTTTT. Translated, it gives CASSGDSHKAGELFF.

The chain is built from TRBV30 and TRBJ1-2, with 8 bases aligning to TRBD1. The V and J ends lost 8 bases and 4 bases, in that order; junction bases with no gene match: 9. CDR3 length: 13 residues. Germline CDR1 and CDR2: GTSNPN and SVGIG (reference sequence). The CDR3 sequence is CALWTGNVYGYTF. The CDR3 region has the DNA TGTGCCCTTTGGACAGGGAACGTCTATGGCTACACCTTC.

This rearrangement joins TRBV4-3 to TRBJ1-1, with 8 bases that match TRBD1. The CDR3 is made up of 16 amino acids. V lost 0 bases to trimming and J lost 7 bases; unmatched junction nucleotides: 10. Germline loops: CDR1 LGHNA, CDR2 YSLEER. The CDR3, as DNA: TGCGCCAGCAGCCAAGATGGAGGGACAGGAGGGGGTGAAGCTTTCTTT. It is translated as CASSQDGGTGGGEAFF.

The rearrangement uses TRBV4-3 and TRBJ1-1; perhaps TRBD1 as D (5 bases). V lost 1 base, J lost 4 bases, and 13 bases lay in between. Germline lookup yields CDR1 LGHNA and CDR2 YSLEER. The CDR3 has 15 residues. The CDR3 nucleotides read TGCGCCAGCAGCCAAGGGTGGGGGGAGAGCACTGAAGCTTTCTTT. Amino acid sequence: CASSQGWGESTEAFF.

The V and J genes are TRBV9 and TRBJ2-7, with D maybe TRBD1 (5 bases). Germline CDR1 reads SGDLS; CDR2 reads YYNGEE. The CDR3 runs to 14 residues. Trimming cost V 2 bases and J 1 base, with 10 bases left between them. In nucleotides, the CDR3 is TGTGCCAGCAGCGTGGCAGGGCAGTCCTACGAGCAGTACTTC. The encoded protein is CASSVAGQSYEQYF.

The CDR3 protein is CASSRNSGGDTGELFF. DNA for the CDR3: TGTGCCAGCAGCCGGAATAGCGGGGGGGACACCGGGGAGCTGTTTTTT. V and J are TRBV7-7 and TRBJ2-2; 11 bases are shared with TRBD2. CDR3 size: 16 residues. CDR1 and CDR2 from the germline V gene are SSHAT and FNYEAQ (reference sequence). V lost 5 bases to trimming and J lost 3 bases; unmatched junction nucleotides: 5. Full variable domain (remainder filled in from reference TRBV7-7 and TRBJ2-2): GAGVSQSPRYKVTKRGQDVTLRCDPISSHATLYWYQQALGQGPEFLTYFNYEAQPDKSGLPSDRFSAERPEGSISTLTIQRTEQRDSAMYRCASSRNSGGDTGELFFGEGSRLTVL.

The chain is built from TRBV11-2 and TRBJ1-1; D ambiguous. CDR1 is SGHAT, CDR2 FQNNGV, per germline. The CDR3 runs 14 residues. The V and J ends lost 5 bases and 1 base respectively, with 11 bases between them. CDR3 sequence (DNA): TGTGCCAGCAGCCTCTACAGAGAGAACACTGAAGCTTTCTTT. It encodes CASSLYRENTEAFF. The complete variable domain, with remaining parts taken from reference TRBV11-2 and TRBJ1-1, reads EAGVAQSPRYKIIEKRQSVAFWCNPISGHATLYWYQQILGQGPKLLIQFQNNGVVDDSQLPKDRFSAERLKGVDSTLKIQPAKLEDSAVYLCASSLYRENTEAFFGQGTRLTVV.

The J gene is TRBJ2-3, the V gene TRBV5-4, with D uncertain. This CDR3 has 14 residues. Germline loops: CDR1 SGHNT, CDR2 YYREEE (reference sequence). Trimming left V 0 bases short and J 4 bases short, with 9 bases between. The DNA for the CDR3 is TGTGCCAGCAGCTTGGCATCGGGTCCAGATACGCAGTATTTT. It specifies CASSLASGPDTQYF.

This sequence joins TRBV6-1 and TRBJ2-7; 8 bases align to TRBD2. The CDR3 covers 16 residues. Trimming took 1 base from V and 2 from J; bases not matched to a gene: 7. Germline CDR1 MNHNS, CDR2 SASEGT. In DNA, the CDR3 is TGTGCCAGCAGTGAAGAACAAGCGGGGGCCCCCTACGAGCAGTACTTC. It yields the protein CASSEEQAGAPYEQYF.

The V call is TRBV6-5, the J call TRBJ1-4, with 7 bases aligning to TRBD1. Germline values: CDR1 MNHEY, CDR2 SVGAGI. V trimming: 6 bases; J trimming: 3 bases; junction bases outside the gene matches: 7. This CDR3 has 15 amino acids. CDR3 nucleotides: TGTGCCAGCAGCTATGGGGGGACAGCTAATGAAAAACTGTTTTTT. Translated, it gives CASSYGGTANEKLFF.

The V and J genes are TRBV11-2 and TRBJ2-7; D gene unclear. The germline V gene has CDR1 SGHAT and CDR2 FQNNGV. The CDR3 has 14 amino acids. V was clipped by 4 bases and J by 0 bases, with 10 bases between them. The CDR3 DNA reads TGTGCCAGCAGCTCCCGGAGTAGCTCCTACGAGCAGTACTTC. Its protein is CASSSRSSSYEQYF.

The V call is TRBV9, the J call TRBJ2-7, with a weak D call TRBD2 (5 bases). Trimming shortened V by 1 base and J by 2 bases, and 7 bases separated the two germline ends. The CDR3 is 13 amino acids. Germline loops: CDR1 SGDLS, CDR2 YYNGEE. The CDR3 protein is CASSVSGAYEQYF. In nucleotides, the CDR3 is TGTGCCAGCAGCGTAAGCGGTGCCTACGAGCAGTACTTC.